The clone carrying this TCR beta chain was counted at least ten times. Its antigen is not identified. The data derive from a study of T cell repertoires in cytomegalovirus infection. Across the study: Recently described HLA-C-restricted plus well-studied HLA-B-restricted CMV epitopes were used.

This CDR3 contains 15 residues. V lost 3 bases to trimming and J lost 8 bases; unmatched junction nucleotides: 5. TCRdb re-derived calls from the reads in MiXCR, one entry per CDR3 protein. The sample has about 74,000 distinct CDR3 sequences; around 30% are singletons. The study, taken as a whole, reports: There were carriers of CMV plus the relevant HLA, and cumulative public TCR beta family frequency identified them. HLA-C-restricted TCR beta clonotypes specific for CMV led the ex vivo response.

Sequencing used CD8+ T cells from cultured PBMCs, obtained from culture after CMV antigen stimulation. V gene TRBV12-3 or TRBV12-4 combines with J gene TRBJ1-3, with TRBD1 identical over 12 bases. This sequence was found in a human donor in good health (CMV status not recorded). Some clones in this sample may be carry-over from other donors' samples. The CDR3 protein is CASSFGTGGRDTIYF. The CDR3 coding sequence is TGTGCCAGCAGTTTCGGGACAGGGGGCCGGGACACCATATATTTT.